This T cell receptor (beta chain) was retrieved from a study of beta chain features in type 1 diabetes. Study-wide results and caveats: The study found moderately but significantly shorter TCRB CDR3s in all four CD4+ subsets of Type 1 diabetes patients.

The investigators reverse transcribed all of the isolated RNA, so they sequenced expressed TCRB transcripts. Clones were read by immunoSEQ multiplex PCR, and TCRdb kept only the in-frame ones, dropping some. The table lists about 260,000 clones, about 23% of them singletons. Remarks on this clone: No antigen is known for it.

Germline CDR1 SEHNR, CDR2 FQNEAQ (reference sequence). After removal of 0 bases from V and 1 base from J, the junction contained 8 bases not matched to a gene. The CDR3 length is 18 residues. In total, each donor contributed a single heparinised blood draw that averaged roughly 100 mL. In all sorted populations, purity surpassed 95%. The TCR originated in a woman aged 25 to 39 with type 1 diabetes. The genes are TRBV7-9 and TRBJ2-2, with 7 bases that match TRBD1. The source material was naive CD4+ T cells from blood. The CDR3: CASSLAGQSFENTGELFF. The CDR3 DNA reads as TGTGCCAGCAGCTTAGCGGGACAGAGCTTTGAGAACACCGGGGAGCTGTTTTTT.